One sample yielded the 9 T cell receptor beta chains listed below, sequenced in a study of blood T cell repertoires in COVID-19. Assay used: immunoSEQ multiplex PCR; TCRdb lists only in-frame clones, some missing. The table has around 250,000 clones, about 91% seen once. Sequenced input: peripheral blood. Receptors originate from a woman aged 40 to 49 who had recovered from COVID-19.

V and J are TRBV11-3 and TRBJ1-4; 8 bases are shared with TRBD1. Per the germline V gene, CDR1 is SGHNT and CDR2 is YENEEA. CDR3 length equals 15 residues. Trimming removed 3 bases from V and 5 bases from J; junction bases left unmatched: 5. The CDR3 bases are TGTGCCAGCAGCTTCACAGGGGGAGGAAATGAAAAACTGTTTTTT. Protein: CASSFTGGGNEKLFF.

This clone was seen a handful of times. J is TRBJ2-7 and V is TRBV4-1, with TRBD2 identical over 13 bases. Germline values: CDR1 MGHRA, CDR2 YSYEKL. V lost 0 bases and J lost 8; bases outside the gene matches: 7. This CDR3 is built from 16 residues. The CDR3 DNA follows: TGCGCCAGCAGCCAAGAGGTGACTAGCGGGGGGCGACAGCAGTACTTC. Its protein product is CASSQEVTSGGRQQYF.

V is TRBV11-1 and J is TRBJ1-1; D call uncertain. Germline-derived CDR1 and CDR2 are SGHAT and FQDESV (reference sequence). V lost 3 bases and J lost 5, with 10 bases in between. The CDR3 extends over 13 amino acids. CDR3: CASSFATFTEAFF. In nucleotides, the CDR3 is TGTGCCAGCAGCTTTGCGACATTTACTGAAGCTTTCTTT.

CDR3 in amino acids: CASSSPAGALETQYF. The CDR3 DNA sequence: TGTGCCAGCAGCAGCCCAGCGGGGGCCCTCGAGACCCAGTACTTC. The rearrangement uses TRBV7-2 and TRBJ2-5; 8 bases match TRBD2. V lost 5 bases and J lost 5; bases outside the gene matches: 10. Germline loops: CDR1 SGHTA, CDR2 FQGNSA. This CDR3 has 15 amino acids.

The chain employs TRBV6-5 and TRBJ1-1; TRBD1 matches 7 bases. V was clipped by 6 bases and J by 2 bases; unmatched bases: 9. The CDR3 length is 15 residues. From germline, CDR1 is MNHEY and CDR2 SVGAGI. In nucleotides, the CDR3 is TGTGCCAGCAGACCGCCGGGACAGAGAAACACTGAAGCTTTCTTT. It encodes CASRPPGQRNTEAFF.

This chain joins TRBV30 and TRBJ2-1, with D possibly TRBD2 on 5 matching bases. The length of the CDR3 is 14 residues. Trimming left V 4 bases short and J 2 bases short, with 12 bases between. Looked up from germline, CDR1 is GTSNPN and CDR2 is SVGIG (reference sequence). The CDR3 protein is CAWTSKQTYNEQFF. CDR3 coding DNA: TGTGCCTGGACTAGCAAACAAACCTACAATGAGCAGTTCTTC. Drawing the rest from reference TRBV30 and TRBJ2-1, the complete variable domain is SQTIHQWPATLVQPVGSPLSLECTVEGTSNPNLYWYRQAAGRGLQLLFYSVGIGQISSEVPQNLSASRPQDRQFILSSKKLLLSDSGFYLCAWTSKQTYNEQFFGPGTRLTVL.

This clone appeared a few times. The chain employs TRBV3-1 (or the pseudogene TRBV3-2) and TRBJ2-2, with D unclear. Germline loops: CDR1 LGHDT, CDR2 YNNKEL (reference sequence). Between the trimmed V and J ends, which lost 2 bases and 5 bases, there was a span of 6 bases. This CDR3 is built from 13 residues. CDR3 DNA sequence: TGTGCCAGCAGCCAAATTAGTACCGGGGAGCTGTTTTTT. Translating gives CASSQISTGELFF.

On this clone itself: Relative to the germline gene, one junction end is altered; a read error may explain this. This chain connects TRBV10-3 to TRBJ1-6; 7 nucleotides line up with TRBD1. In germline, CDR1 is ENHRY, CDR2 SYGVKD. The CDR3 has 18 residues. The CDR3 DNA reads TGTGCCATCAGTGAGGGCAGGGGGGTTAGCTCCTATAATTCACCCCTCCATTTT. This translates into CAISEGRGVSSYNSPLHF.

The gene calls are TRBV7-9 and TRBJ1-4; TRBD1 matches 7 bases. With V trimmed by 5 bases and J by 4 bases, 7 bases remained unmatched. CDR1 SEHNR and CDR2 FQNEAQ come from the germline V gene (reference sequence). The CDR3 length is 15 residues. CDR3 loop: CASSPTGVINEKLFF. CDR3 nucleotide sequence: TGTGCCAGCAGCCCAACAGGGGTCATTAATGAAAAACTGTTTTTT. Looking up the rest from reference TRBV7-9 and TRBJ1-4 gives the full variable domain: DTGVSQNPRHKITKRGQNVTFRCDPISEHNRLYWYRQTLGQGPEFLTYFQNEAQLEKSRLLSDRFSAERPKGSFSTLEIQRTEQGDSAMYLCASSPTGVINEKLFFGSGTQLSVL.